The rows below give T cell receptor beta chains drawn from one sample of a study of human T cells and chemical hapten exposure. TCRdb used MiXCR to reprocess the RACE reads, holding one entry per CDR3 protein. The sample consists of tens of thousands of distinct CDR3 sequences, about 9.6% of them appearing once. Specimen: whole blood, collected in connection with sensitization to the hapten diphenylcyclopropenone (DPC). These receptors were collected from a woman in her 30s with alopecia areata. Some clones in this sample may be carry-over from other donors' samples. CDR3s include the opening cysteine and the closing phenylalanine or tryptophan. The D gene is left open where the match is weak. Only part of the rows carry a size: once, few, many, or a class if the clone is expanded.

D: -
size: few
J: TRBJ1-1
V: TRBV18
DNA: TGTGCCAGCTCACAAATGGGGAGGAACACTGAAGCTTTCTTT
CDR3: CASSQMGRNTEAFF

D: -
size: -
J: TRBJ1-6
V: TRBV5-5
DNA: TGTGCCAGCAGCGGGGCGACTTGGGGATATTCACCCCTCCACTTT
CDR3: CASSGATWGYSPLHF

D: -
size: many
J: TRBJ1-5
V: TRBV20-1
DNA: TGCAGTGCCGCGGTGGGACGTCAGCCCCAGCATTTT
CDR3: CSAAVGRQPQHF

D: -
size: few
J: TRBJ1-1
V: TRBV9
DNA: TGTGCCAGCAGCGTAGGGGTACTGAACACTGAAGCTTTCTTT
CDR3: CASSVGVLNTEAFF

D: -
size: -
J: TRBJ1-5
V: TRBV14
DNA: TGTGCCAGCGGGATGGGAGGCAATCAGCCCCAGCATTTT
CDR3: CASGMGGNQPQHF

D: TRBD2
size: many
J: TRBJ2-2
V: TRBV19
DNA: TGTGCCAGTAGCGGGGGGGCGAACACCGGGGAGCTGTTTTTT
CDR3: CASSGGANTGELFF

D: -
size: -
J: TRBJ1-5
V: TRBV30
DNA: TGTGCCTGGAGTGCCCAGAGGGGGCAGCCCCAGCATTTT
CDR3: CAWSAQRGQPQHF

D: TRBD1
size: -
J: TRBJ1-2
V: TRBV7-9
DNA: TGTGCCAGCAGCCTCAGGACAGGGGCTAACTATGGCTACACCTTC
CDR3: CASSLRTGANYGYTF

D: -
size: many
J: TRBJ1-1
V: TRBV5-6
DNA: TGTGCCAGCAGCTTGGTCGGTCGGAACACTGAAGCTTTCTTT
CDR3: CASSLVGRNTEAFF

D: -
size: few
J: TRBJ1-3
V: TRBV12-3/TRBV12-4
DNA: TGTGCCAGCAGCCCCCCGGCCCGGACCGCTGGAAACACCATATATTTT
CDR3: CASSPPARTAGNTIYF

D: TRBD1
size: many
J: TRBJ2-4
V: TRBV19
DNA: TGTGCCAGTAGTCCTAGGGGGACAGGGGAAACGTCTACCAAAAACATTCAGTACTTC
CDR3: CASSPRGTGETSTKNIQYF

D: -
size: few
J: TRBJ2-3
V: TRBV3-1
DNA: TGTGCCAGCAGCCAGGTCGGGGGCGGTACGCAGTATTTT
CDR3: CASSQVGGGTQYF

D: -
size: many
J: TRBJ2-3
V: TRBV27
DNA: TGTGCCAGCAGTTCAAGGCAGCCCACAGATACGCAGTATTTT
CDR3: CASSSRQPTDTQYF

D: TRBD2
size: -
J: TRBJ2-4
V: TRBV5-1
DNA: TGCGCCAGCAGCCAGGGACTAGCGGGGAAAAACATTCAGTACTTC
CDR3: CASSQGLAGKNIQYF

D: -
size: -
J: TRBJ1-1
V: TRBV18
DNA: TGTGCCAGCTCATCAGCGCTGAACACTGAAGCTTTCTTT
CDR3: CASSSALNTEAFF

D: TRBD1
size: -
J: TRBJ2-4
V: TRBV18
DNA: TGTGCCAGCTCCCCAGGGACAGGGGGTCTCCAGAACATTCAGTACTTC
CDR3: CASSPGTGGLQNIQYF

D: TRBD2
size: -
J: TRBJ2-7
V: TRBV18
DNA: TGTGCCAGCTCACCTGGACTAGCGAGTTCCTACGAGCAGTACTTC
CDR3: CASSPGLASSYEQYF

D: -
size: many
J: TRBJ1-1
V: TRBV4-2
DNA: TGTGCCAGCAGCCAAGAAAGGCATCTCCCGCTAAACACTGAAGCTTTCTTT
CDR3: CASSQERHLPLNTEAFF

D: -
size: many
J: TRBJ1-5
V: TRBV7-9
DNA: TGTGCCAGCAGCCGAGGAGCGGTGGGCAATCAGCCCCAGCATTTT
CDR3: CASSRGAVGNQPQHF

D: TRBD1
size: few
J: TRBJ1-5
V: TRBV20-1
DNA: TGCAGTGCTAGATACAGGGGTGTGGATCAGCCCCAGCATTTT
CDR3: CSARYRGVDQPQHF

D: -
size: once
J: TRBJ2-7
V: TRBV7-9
DNA: TGTGCCAGCAAGAAGGATTCCGAGCAGTACTTC
CDR3: CASKKDSEQYF

D: -
size: -
J: TRBJ1-6
V: TRBV28
DNA: TGTGCCAGCCGACCAAATGCAGGGAGAAATTCACCCCTCCACTTT
CDR3: CASRPNAGRNSPLHF

D: TRBD1
size: -
J: TRBJ2-1
V: TRBV27
DNA: TGTGCCAGCAGTACAGAAACAGGGGGCCCTAAGTTCAATGAGCAGTTCTTC
CDR3: CASSTETGGPKFNEQFF

D: -
size: medium-sized
J: TRBJ2-1
V: TRBV7-2
DNA: TGTGCCAGCAGCTTTGGGTCGGGTGGGTACAATGAGCAGTTCTTC
CDR3: CASSFGSGGYNEQFF

D: TRBD2
size: once
J: TRBJ2-1
V: TRBV6-4
DNA: TGTGCCAGCAGCCTGGGACTAGCGAGCAATGAGCAGTTCTTC
CDR3: CASSLGLASNEQFF